This is a list of T cell receptor beta chains from one sample in a study of radiotherapy plus CTLA-4 blockade in lung cancer. Method: immunoSEQ multiplex PCR; TCRdb's copy keeps in-frame clones and lacks some. The sample holds about 87,000 clones, approximately 86% seen once. The source was peripheral blood, collected from a patient treated with radiotherapy plus ipilimumab. These receptors all stem from a human donor with non-small cell lung cancer that progressed on radiotherapy plus ipilimumab. Both conserved end residues are part of each CDR3. A D gene is named only where the DNA matches it firmly. Only part of the rows carry a size: once, few, many, or a class if the clone is expanded.

v_call,d_call,j_call,clone_size,cdr3_nt,cdr3_aa
TRBV7-2,-,TRBJ1-2,-,TGTGCCAGCAGCAGGGCAGGCAAGGAGGGCTACACCTTC,CASSRAGKEGYTF
TRBV19,-,TRBJ2-3,-,TGTGCCAGTAGTGGGGGCGGGACAGATACGCAGTATTTT,CASSGGGTDTQYF
TRBV7-2,-,TRBJ1-2,-,TGTGCCAGCAGCTTAGACGTAGGGAAGAATGGCTACACCTTC,CASSLDVGKNGYTF
TRBV29-1,TRBD1,TRBJ2-1,-,TGCAGCGTTGGACAGGGCACGCTCACTGAGCAGTTCTTC,CSVGQGTLTEQFF
TRBV7-2,TRBD1,TRBJ2-5,-,TGTGCCAGCCTACGACAGGGGGCGGGAGAGACCCAGTACTTC,CASLRQGAGETQYF
TRBV11-2,-,TRBJ1-4,-,TGTGCCAGCAGCTTAGGTGAAAAACTGTTTTTT,CASSLGEKLFF
TRBV11-2,-,TRBJ1-1,-,TGTGCCAGCAGCCCCCAGACAGGAGCATACACTGAAGCTTTCTTT,CASSPQTGAYTEAFF
TRBV19,-,TRBJ1-1,-,TGTGCCAGTAGTATAGCGCAGGGTTCTGAAGCTTTCTTT,CASSIAQGSEAFF
TRBV29-1,-,TRBJ2-6,-,TGCAGCGTCGACTCTGGGGCCAACGTCCTGACTTTC,CSVDSGANVLTF
TRBV7-9,TRBD1,TRBJ2-5,-,TGTGCCAGCAGCTTAGTTGGGGACAGGCTTCAGGGGGAGACCCAGTACTTC,CASSLVGDRLQGETQYF
TRBV5-1,-,TRBJ2-7,-,TGCGCCAGCCATGGGGGGGGCGCGGGAGTTTACGAGCAGTACTTC,CASHGGGAGVYEQYF
TRBV20-1,-,TRBJ1-1,-,TGCAGTGCTACAGGGATCGGTGAAGCTTTCTTT,CSATGIGEAFF
TRBV30,-,TRBJ1-5,-,TGTGCCTGGACTAGGGGTGGTCAGCCCCAGCATTTT,CAWTRGGQPQHF
TRBV9,-,TRBJ2-2,-,TGTGCCAGCAGCCCCATGGGTGTTGGAAACACCGGGGAGCTGTTTTTT,CASSPMGVGNTGELFF
TRBV13,-,TRBJ1-1,-,TGTGCCAGCACTCGAGGACGGCCCTTGAACACTGAAGCTTTCTTT,CASTRGRPLNTEAFF
TRBV18,-,TRBJ2-4,-,TGTGCCAGCTCATCAAAGGACATTCAGTACTTC,CASSSKDIQYF
TRBV7-2,-,TRBJ2-7,-,TGTGCCAGCAGCTTGGACTGGCTCCAAACCTACGAGCAGTACTTC,CASSLDWLQTYEQYF
TRBV7-6,-,TRBJ2-7,-,TGTGCCAGCAGCTTTGGAACAGGCTCCTACGAGCAGTACTTC,CASSFGTGSYEQYF
TRBV6-5,-,TRBJ2-7,few,TGTGCCAGCAGTTCTTTTTCTTACGAGCAGTACTTC,CASSSFSYEQYF
TRBV5-1,-,TRBJ1-1,-,TGCGCCAGCAGCCGAGGGAACACTGAAGCTTTCTTT,CASSRGNTEAFF
TRBV5-4,TRBD2,TRBJ2-7,-,TGTGCCAGCAGCTTGGCGAGCGGGGCAGTCAACGAGCAGTACTTC,CASSLASGAVNEQYF
TRBV7-2,-,TRBJ2-5,-,TGTGCCAGCAGCTCGGGACCGGGAGACCAAGAGACCCAGTACTTC,CASSSGPGDQETQYF
TRBV27,TRBD2,TRBJ2-7,-,TGTGCCAGCAGCCTAGCGGGAGGGAGGAACGAGCAGTACTTC,CASSLAGGRNEQYF
TRBV2,TRBD1,TRBJ1-3,-,TGTGCCAGCAGTGACCCAGACAGGGGGCCTGGAAACACCATATATTTT,CASSDPDRGPGNTIYF
TRBV2,-,TRBJ1-6,once,TGTGCCAGCAAGACGGGGGGGGCCCTCTATAATTCACCCCTCCACTTT,CASKTGGALYNSPLHF
TRBV4-3,-,TRBJ2-7,-,TGCGCCAGCAGCCAAGATTTTGGCTACGAGCAGTACTTC,CASSQDFGYEQYF
TRBV9,-,TRBJ1-2,few,TGTGCCAGCAGCGTAGATCTGGGGACGGATGGCTACACCTTC,CASSVDLGTDGYTF
TRBV7-8,TRBD1,TRBJ2-1,once,TGTGCCAGCAGCTTGTATGACAGGGGTCCCGGTTACAATGAGCAGTTCTTC,CASSLYDRGPGYNEQFF